The clone carrying this TCR beta chain has just a few counts. The entry originates in a study of T-cell reconstitution after alpha-beta-depleted transplantation in children. J was trimmed by 0 bases and V by 3 bases; bases with no gene match: 5. In germline, CDR1 is SGHTA, CDR2 FQGTGA. This CDR3 spans 16 amino acids. Using unique molecular identifiers, the investigators prepared the TCRbeta library. TCRdb re-called the PCR reads with MiXCR, one entry per CDR3 protein. The repertoire consists of 500,000 to 650,000 distinct CDR3 sequences, with roughly 10% occurring once and the leading ten covering 14%.

Sequences were derived from PBMCs, mostly from graft donor cells, sampled 180 days after TCRalphabeta/CD19-depleted stem cell transplant. The chain carries TRBV7-3 and TRBJ2-1; 7 nucleotides match TRBD1. This sequence was found in a female patient aged 2-9 years who had a stem cell transplant for aplastic anemia, so the T cells may come from the graft donor. The CDR3 DNA reads TGTGCCAGCAGCTTCGGCCGGGACAGCTCCTACAATGAGCAGTTCTTC. It is translated as CASSFGRDSSYNEQFF.